These T cell receptor beta chains were read from a single sample in a study of T cell responses to AZD1222 COVID-19 vaccine. The data were produced by immunoSEQ multiplex PCR, yet TCRdb's version contains in-frame clones alone and is incomplete. Of around 94,000 clones listed, 85% to 90% were seen once; the top ten hold around 4%. The material was peripheral blood, obtained on day 0 of AZD1222 vaccination. Receptor source: an adult in good health. CDR3s leave out the opening cysteine and the closing phenylalanine or tryptophan. Size is stated for part of the rows, as once, few or many counts, or as a class when the clone is expanded.

.	TRBJ1-3	TRBV10-1	ASRADGSSGNTIY
.	TRBJ2-1	TRBV2	ASHFNLRDPKVDEQF
.	TRBJ2-5	TRBV5-5	ASSFTGEGETQY
.	TRBJ1-5	TRBV4-1	ASSQPTGKDQPQH
.	TRBJ2-1	TRBV4-2	ASSQPILAGGVYNEQF
.	TRBJ1-1	TRBV10-3	ATDRGPGSEAF
.	TRBJ2-2	TRBV19	ASNFGGELF
.	TRBJ1-6	TRBV15	ATSGPTGYNSPLH
.	TRBJ1-1	TRBV7-8	ASSSNTEAF
.	TRBJ2-5	TRBV6-2/TRBV6-3	ASSYNADGGTQY
.	TRBJ2-1	TRBV11-3	ASSWLEGHEQF
.	TRBJ2-5	TRBV7-9	ASGGAEETQY
.	TRBJ1-2	TRBV7-8	ASSPPGQGYGYT
.	TRBJ2-5	TRBV5-1	ASSLGIAGGRSQETQY
.	TRBJ1-4	TRBV19	ASSITAAEKLF
once	TRBJ1-5	TRBV28	ASSPGGYQPQH
.	TRBJ2-7	TRBV29-1	SAGTAETYEQY
.	TRBJ1-5	TRBV2	ASSEGLVSNQPQH
.	TRBJ2-1	TRBV4-1	AGRSQNNEQF
.	TRBJ2-7	TRBV15	ATSSQWSYEQY
.	TRBJ2-7	TRBV7-2	ASSLAGGGTTNSYEQY
.	TRBJ1-2	TRBV2	ASSRMRDFYGYT
.	TRBJ2-5	TRBV5-1	ASKGEETQY
.	TRBJ1-5	TRBV15	ATSKDRIQGRRDQPQH
.	TRBJ2-2	TRBV30	ASKPGTGVDTGELF
.	TRBJ2-2	TRBV3-1/TRBV3-2	ASSQDQGYTGELF
.	TRBJ1-5	TRBV4-3	ASSQVWTGFNQPQH
.	TRBJ1-1	TRBV28	ASKKGDRGYTEAF
.	TRBJ1-4	TRBV14	ASSQSTGDGEKLF